These T cell receptor beta chains were read from a single sample in a study of T-cell reconstitution after alpha-beta-depleted transplantation in children. TCRdb itself ran the PCR reads through MiXCR, one entry per CDR3 protein. The sample shows about 200,000 distinct CDR3 sequences, just over 14% of them seen only once. The input for sequencing was PBMCs from the stem cell graft donor, taken from the stem cell graft. The receptors were sampled from a human donor who donated a stem cell graft to a child with acute lymphoblastic leukemia. Both conserved end residues are part of each CDR3. D genes are given only for firm matches. Clone size is stated in some rows and not others, as once, few, many or a class when expanded.

>TRBV7-8|many|.|TRBJ1-6
TGTGCCAGCAGCGGGGATTGGAATTCACCCCTCCACTTT
CASSGDWNSPLHF
>TRBV14|many|.|TRBJ2-5
TGTGCCAGCAGCCTATCGAGCTGGGGGGTACGGGAGACCCAGTACTTC
CASSLSSWGVRETQYF
>TRBV29-1|few|TRBD2|TRBJ2-3
TGCAGCGTTGCTAGCGGGGACAGCACAGATACGCAGTATTTT
CSVASGDSTDTQYF
>TRBV5-1|many|.|TRBJ2-5
TGCGCCAGCAGCACAAGTACGGAGGGGGGGACCCAGTACTTC
CASSTSTEGGTQYF
>TRBV27|many|.|TRBJ2-7
TGTGCCAGCAGTACGACGGCCGCCTACGAGCAGTACTTC
CASSTTAAYEQYF
>TRBV5-5|few|.|TRBJ2-7
TGTGCCAGCAGCTTGGTAAGCGGTCGGGTGGACGAGCAGTACTTC
CASSLVSGRVDEQYF
>TRBV30|.|.|TRBJ2-1
TGTGCCTGGACCCGTCAGGGGGGCGAGCAGTTCTTC
CAWTRQGGEQFF
>TRBV12-3/TRBV12-4|many|TRBD1|TRBJ1-2
TGTGCCAGCAGTAAAACGGACAGGGGGCGGGAGCCCTATGGCTACACCTTC
CASSKTDRGREPYGYTF
>TRBV5-1|.|.|TRBJ2-1
TGCGCCAGCAGCCCCGGCCGGGGAGACAATGAGCAGTTCTTC
CASSPGRGDNEQFF
>TRBV11-3|once|.|TRBJ1-2
TGTGCCAGCAGCTTAGGAAGGGCCCGGGAACACTATGGCTACACCTTC
CASSLGRAREHYGYTF
>TRBV6-1|few|TRBD1|TRBJ2-1
TGTGCCAGCAATAGACAGGGGGCTTATGAGCAGTTCTTC
CASNRQGAYEQFF
>TRBV20-1|few|TRBD2|TRBJ2-7
TGCAGTGCTAGTTATTCCGGGACTAGCGGAAACTACGAGCAGTACTTC
CSASYSGTSGNYEQYF
>TRBV10-3|many|.|TRBJ2-1
TGTGCCATCAGTCCCAGCGACGGGCTAAACAATGAGCAGTTCTTC
CAISPSDGLNNEQFF
>TRBV12-3/TRBV12-4|many|TRBD2|TRBJ2-1
TGTGCCAGCAGACTTGCTAGCGGGAGGTACTCCTACAATGAGCAGTTCTTC
CASRLASGRYSYNEQFF
>TRBV28|many|.|TRBJ2-2
TGTGCCAGCAGTTCCTTCCAGGGTAGGGACACCGGGGAGCTGTTTTTT
CASSSFQGRDTGELFF
>TRBV12-3/TRBV12-4|many|.|TRBJ2-5
TGTGCCAGCAGTTTTGACCAAGAGACCCAGTACTTC
CASSFDQETQYF
>TRBV27|.|.|TRBJ2-7
TGTGCCAGCAGTTTATCGCTGGGGCTGAGAACAAAAGGGGATCTCTACGACCAGTACTTC
CASSLSLGLRTKGDLYDQYF
>TRBV7-8|few|.|TRBJ2-1
TGTGCCAGTTCGAGCATAGGCTCCGGATGGGGGGAGCAGTTCTTC
CASSSIGSGWGEQFF
>TRBV5-1|many|.|TRBJ2-2
TGCGCCAGCAGCTGGACACAGGATACCGGGGAGCTGTTTTTT
CASSWTQDTGELFF
>TRBV2|many|.|TRBJ1-2
TGTGCCAGCAGTGAGTACAGGGACGACTATGGCTACACCTTC
CASSEYRDDYGYTF
>TRBV27|few|.|TRBJ2-2
TGTGCCAGCAGGGCTTACACCGGGGAGCTGTTTTTT
CASRAYTGELFF
>TRBV30|.|.|TRBJ1-1
TGTGCCTGGAAGGGACAATTGAACACTGAAGCTTTCTTT
CAWKGQLNTEAFF
>TRBV5-1|many|TRBD2|TRBJ2-2
TGCGCCAGCAATCCCCGCTGGGAGGGCGACACCGGGGAGCTGTTTTTT
CASNPRWEGDTGELFF
>TRBV11-3|few|TRBD1|TRBJ2-1
TGTGCCAGCAGCTTCTACCAGACAGGGAGAAATGAGCAGTTCTTC
CASSFYQTGRNEQFF
>TRBV29-1|many|TRBD1|TRBJ1-2
TGCAGCGTGGACAGGGGTACCTTC
CSVDRGTF
>TRBV7-9|few|.|TRBJ2-3
TGTGCCAGCAGCCCATATAAGCGTAACACAGATACGCAGTATTTT
CASSPYKRNTDTQYF
>TRBV7-9|.|.|TRBJ2-7
TGTGCCAGCACAAAATTTCCGGGACCCCCCTACGAGCAGTACTTC
CASTKFPGPPYEQYF
>TRBV3-1|few|TRBD2|TRBJ2-5
TGTGCCAGCAGCCAAGAACGAGGGAGGGACGTCGGAGAGACCCAGTACTTC
CASSQERGRDVGETQYF
>TRBV5-6|many|TRBD1|TRBJ2-1
TGTGCCAGCAGCTCTCTTCCCGACAGGGACTCCTACAATGAGCAGTTCTTC
CASSSLPDRDSYNEQFF
>TRBV5-1|many|TRBD2|TRBJ2-6
TGCGCCAGCCCCACTAGCGGGAGGCGTGGGGCCAACGTCCTGACTTTC
CASPTSGRRGANVLTF
>TRBV11-2|many|.|TRBJ2-2
TGTGCCAGCACCCGAGCGGTGACGAACACCGGGGAGCTGTTTTTT
CASTRAVTNTGELFF
>TRBV12-3/TRBV12-4|many|TRBD1|TRBJ1-2
TGTGCCAGCAGTTTGGGACAGGACTATGGCTACACCTTC
CASSLGQDYGYTF
>TRBV11-1|.|TRBD2|TRBJ2-1
TGTGCCAGCAGCTGGGGACTAGCTTCTCTCGATTTACAACACAATGAGCAGTTCTTC
CASSWGLASLDLQHNEQFF
>TRBV7-7|once|.|TRBJ2-2
TGTGCCAGCAGCTTATCAGCGCAGGGGAACGGGGAGCTGTTTTTT
CASSLSAQGNGELFF
>TRBV5-1|many|.|TRBJ2-1
TGCGCCAGCAGCTTGGTGGGGAGCTCCTACAATGAGCAGTTCTTC
CASSLVGSSYNEQFF
>TRBV5-1|many|TRBD1|TRBJ2-5
TGCGCCAGCGGAACCGGGACAGGAATGTTTGAGACCCAGTACTTC
CASGTGTGMFETQYF
>TRBV5-1|many|TRBD2|TRBJ2-7
TGCGCCAGCAGCTCGCGGACTAGCGGGAGGAACGAGCAGTACTTC
CASSSRTSGRNEQYF
>TRBV20-1|.|.|TRBJ1-1
TGCAGTGCTAGGGCGGCCGCGAACACTGAAGCTTTCTTT
CSARAAANTEAFF
>TRBV29-1|many|TRBD2|TRBJ2-1
TGCAGCGCCCTACTAGCGGCCGGACACAATGAGCAGTTCTTC
CSALLAAGHNEQFF
>TRBV3-1|many|.|TRBJ2-2
TGTGCCAGCAGCCAAGATCCCTCCACCGGGGAGCTGTTTTTT
CASSQDPSTGELFF
>TRBV27|.|.|TRBJ2-1
TGTGCCAGCAGTCCCCTCCGGGATGCAGGGCAGGGTACCTACAATGAGCAGTTCTTC
CASSPLRDAGQGTYNEQFF
>TRBV28|many|.|TRBJ2-1
TGTGCCAGCAGCCGAACCCCCGGCTCCTACAATGAGCAGTTCTTC
CASSRTPGSYNEQFF
>TRBV19|.|.|TRBJ1-1
TGTGCCAGTACCGCCTGGGGGGTGAGCAGCACTGAAGCTTTCTTT
CASTAWGVSSTEAFF
>TRBV24-1|many|TRBD2|TRBJ2-5
TGTGCCACCAGTGATGGCGGCCTAGCGGGGAAAGAGACCCAGTACTTC
CATSDGGLAGKETQYF
>TRBV20-1|.|TRBD1|TRBJ2-7
TGCAGTGCCGTTACGCACAGGGGGCTGAGCTCCTACGAGCAGTACTTC
CSAVTHRGLSSYEQYF
>TRBV12-3/TRBV12-4|.|.|TRBJ2-1
TGTGCCAGCAGTTTTCTTCCCGAAAACAATGAGCAGTTCTTC
CASSFLPENNEQFF
>TRBV28|many|.|TRBJ1-2
TGTGCCAGCAGTTTGTTAACTGTCGATTACTATGGCTACACCTTC
CASSLLTVDYYGYTF
>TRBV12-5|few|.|TRBJ1-5
TGTGCTAGTGGACGGGCAGGGGATTTTCAGCCCCAGCATTTT
CASGRAGDFQPQHF
>TRBV6-1|many|.|TRBJ1-3
TGTGCCAGCAGTCCACACGGTGGACAGATCTTCTCTGGAAACACCATATATTTT
CASSPHGGQIFSGNTIYF
>TRBV5-1|many|.|TRBJ2-1
TGCGCCAGCAGCTTGTCCGCCTCTAATGAGCAGTTCTTC
CASSLSASNEQFF
>TRBV5-6|many|.|TRBJ1-1
TGTGCCAGCAGCTACAGGGTGGGTAGAACTGAAGCTTTCTTT
CASSYRVGRTEAFF
>TRBV19|few|.|TRBJ1-2
TGTGCCAGTAGTATAGAGGCTAGTCGGGGCTACACCTTC
CASSIEASRGYTF
>TRBV20-1|many|TRBD2|TRBJ2-7
TGCAGTGCTAGAGATCTCGGACTAGCGGGAGGGTCCTTAGATATTTTC
CSARDLGLAGGSLDIF
>TRBV20-1|.|.|TRBJ2-7
TGCAGTGCTAGAGATCGGGACGCAAGATACTACGAGCAGTACTTC
CSARDRDARYYEQYF
>TRBV13|.|.|TRBJ2-5
TGTGCCAGCAGCCAAGCCGGGCTCCAAGAGACCCAGTACTTC
CASSQAGLQETQYF
>TRBV11-2|.|TRBD2|TRBJ2-2
TGTGCCAGCAGCCCCGTCGGGGGGGGAGGGTGGACCGGGGAGCTGTTTTTT
CASSPVGGGGWTGELFF
>TRBV5-1|.|.|TRBJ1-1
TGCGCCAGCAGCTTGGAAGTCGGCACTGAAGCTTTCTTT
CASSLEVGTEAFF
>TRBV5-1|many|.|TRBJ2-7
TGCGCCAGCAGCTTGAGGGGCTGGGACCGCTACGAGCAGTACTTC
CASSLRGWDRYEQYF
>TRBV7-2|few|TRBD2|TRBJ2-3
TGTGCCAGCAGCTCCCCGGCCAGCGGGAGGTGGGGAGATACGCAGTATTTT
CASSSPASGRWGDTQYF